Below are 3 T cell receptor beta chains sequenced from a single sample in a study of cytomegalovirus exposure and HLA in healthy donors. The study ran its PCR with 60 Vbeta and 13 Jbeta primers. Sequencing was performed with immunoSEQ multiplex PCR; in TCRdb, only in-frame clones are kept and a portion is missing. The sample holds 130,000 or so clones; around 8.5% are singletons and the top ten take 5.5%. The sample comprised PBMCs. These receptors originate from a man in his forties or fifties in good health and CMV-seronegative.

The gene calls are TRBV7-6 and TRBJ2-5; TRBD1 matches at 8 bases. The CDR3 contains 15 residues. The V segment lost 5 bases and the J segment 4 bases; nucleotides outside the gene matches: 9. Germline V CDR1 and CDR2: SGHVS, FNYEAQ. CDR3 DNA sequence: TGTGCCAGCAGCGCTACCGGGACAGGAGGAGAGACCCAGTACTTC. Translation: CASSATGTGGETQYF.

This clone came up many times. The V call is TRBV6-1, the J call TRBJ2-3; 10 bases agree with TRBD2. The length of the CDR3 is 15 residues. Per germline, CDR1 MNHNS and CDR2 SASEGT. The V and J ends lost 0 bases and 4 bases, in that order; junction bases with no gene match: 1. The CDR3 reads CASSEASGGPDTQYF. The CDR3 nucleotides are TGTGCCAGCAGTGAAGCTAGCGGGGGGCCAGATACGCAGTATTTT.

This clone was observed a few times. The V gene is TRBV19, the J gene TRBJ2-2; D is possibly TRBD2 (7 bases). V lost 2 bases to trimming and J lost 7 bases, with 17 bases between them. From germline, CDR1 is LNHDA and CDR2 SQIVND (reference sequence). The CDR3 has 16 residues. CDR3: CASSIRGGERRGELFF. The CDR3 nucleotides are TGTGCCAGTAGTATAAGGGGGGGCGAAAGACGCGGGGAGCTGTTTTTT. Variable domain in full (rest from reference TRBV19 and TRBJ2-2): DGGITQSPKYLFRKEGQNVTLSCEQNLNHDAMYWYRQDPGQGLRLIYYSQIVNDFQKGDIAEGYSVSREKKESFPLTVTSAQKNPTAFYLCASSIRGGERRGELFFGEGSRLTVL.